This T cell receptor beta chain is from a study of CD4 T cells in lung cancer (dated by TCRdb to the late 2010s). About the study as a whole: In the study, blood T cells of NSCLC patients were screened for responses to candidate mutation-encoded neoepitopes, and neoantigen-specific CD4+ T-cell clones and TCRs were isolated. Several patients undergoing curative-intent resections for stage I-III non-small cell lung cancer provided the tumor and non-adjacent lung tissue. Aged 60 to 69 when blood was donated, the resected patients, most of whom were former smokers, had either lung adenocarcinoma or squamous cell carcinoma. Before blood donation, treatments including platinum chemotherapy had been received by the patients, and nivolumab or pembrolizumab had been received by some of the patients. The frequency of neoantigen-specific clonotypes in tumor resections, non-adjacent lung and cultured T-cell products was tracked by TCRB deep sequencing.

Non-adjacent lung tissue was collected from the same resection as far from the malignant lesion as possible, at a distance of at least 3 cm. V is pruned by 0 bases and J by 5 bases, leaving 2 bases of the junction without a gene match. There are 15 amino acids in the CDR3, from cysteine to phenylalanine inclusive. Of all the DNA, just the CDR3 is kept, 45 bases in frame from base 1. Sequences LNHNV (CDR1) and YYDKDF (CDR2) are obtained from the germline V gene (reference sequence). The paper's findings and limits, for the study overall: Some blood-derived responses might reflect in vitro priming of naive T cells or cross-reactivity rather than memory responses to the cancer.

By share, this clone ranks as medium-sized (0.01 to 0.1%). This clone's antigen is unknown. It has no much larger one-base neighbor in the sample; base qualities were not kept. The receptor library was made with the immunoSEQ multiplex PCR assay. DNA was isolated with Qiagen DNeasy or QIAamp micro DNA kits and TCRB sequenced with the Adaptive Biotechnology human TCRB sequencing kit. An Illumina MiSeq was used to sequence the TCRB libraries. The source study handled its data this way. The kit provider's software was used to analyze TCRB sequence data, and Fisher's exact test was applied to assess tumor enrichment of clonotype templates. Drawn from immuneACCESS, this table holds only the in-frame rearrangements with V and J called that TCRdb kept. Clones are partly lost; checked studies trace under half to an unresolved V gene and leave the rest unexplained. The D gene and trimming were derived from the DNA, and the V and J assignments and clone size from that table. In this sample the table shows some 10,000 clones, around 66% of which occur a single time. 15% of the sample belongs to the ten largest clones.

Sequenced sample: normal lung tissue taken away from the tumor. Recombination connected TRBV15 to TRBJ2-5, with 11 bases matching TRBD2. The sequence was obtained from a man aged 55 to 70 with non-small cell lung cancer. In nucleotides, the sequence is TGTGCCACCAGCAGAGATCCTAGCGGGAGGGAGACCCAGTACTTC. Its translation is CATSRDPSGRETQYF. The variable domain in full, with residues beyond the CDR3 obtained from the reference TRBV15 and TRBJ2-5 genes, is DAMVIQNPRYQVTQFGKPVTLSCSQTLNHNVMYWYQQKSSQAPKLLFHYYDKDFNNEADTPDNFQSRRPNTSFCFLDIRSPGLGDTAMYLCATSRDPSGRETQYFGPGTRLLVL.